These 9 T cell receptor beta chains were sequenced from one sample in a study of Tregs in tolerant kidney transplant recipients. Related graft donors supplied nonmyeloablative bone marrow transplants, and mixed chimerism was transient. The repertoire was sequenced with immunoSEQ multiplex PCR; TCRdb's copy has only in-frame clones and lacks some. Across under 30,000 clones, the top ten clones capture under 5% of the sample. The input for sequencing was CD4+ T cells from blood (PBMCs), taken 6 months after the transplant. These receptors originate from a human patient who received a combined kidney and bone marrow transplant. Some T cells here may be from the graft donor.

A note on this clone: The CDR3 is cut off 3 residues early in the read; its end comes from the germline J gene. The rearrangement joins TRBV7-7 to TRBJ2-5, with TRBD2 as a possible D gene (6 bases). Trimming cost V 5 bases and J 5 bases, with 15 bases left between them. Germline V CDR1 and CDR2: SSHAT, FNYEAQ (reference sequence). CDR3 size: 14 residues. Here the CDR3 reads CASSPTSGGETQYF. The CDR3 DNA, read in part, is TGTGCCAGCAGCCCGACTAGTGGCGGGGAGACC.

Worth noting for this clone: The missing CDR3 end, 3 residues past where the read stops, is filled in from the germline J gene. The chain employs TRBV5-1 and TRBJ1-2, with TRBD1 matching 9 bases. Germline-derived CDR1 and CDR2 are SGHRS and YFSETQ. The CDR3 sequence is 13 residues long. Unmatched junction bases numbered 2, after V lost 3 bases and J lost 5 bases. CDR3 region: CASSSGQGYGYTF. The sequenced CDR3 bases are TGCGCCAGCAGCTCCGGACAGGGGTATGGC.

About this clone: Read sequence stops 3 residues before the CDR3 end, and the germline J gene provides the missing end. The V call is TRBV18, the J call TRBJ2-7; TRBD1 aligns across 7 bases. From germline, CDR1 is KGHSH and CDR2 LQKENI. The CDR3 is made up of 15 amino acids. The ends lost 3 bases at V and 3 bases at J; junction bases unmatched: 8. The chain's CDR3 is CASSPRDRDSYEQYF. The sequenced part of the CDR3 DNA is TGTGCCAGCTCACCCCGGGACAGAGACAGCTACGAG. The whole variable domain, remainder taken from reference TRBV18 and TRBJ2-7, is NAGVMQNPRHLVRRRGQEARLRCSPMKGHSHVYWYRQLPEEGLKFMVYLQKENIIDESGMPKERFSAEFPKEGPSILRIQQVVRGDSAAYFCASSPRDRDSYEQYFGPGTRLTVT.

For this clone: The CDR3 is cut off 3 residues early in the read; its end comes from the germline J gene. V gene TRBV5-1 combines with J gene TRBJ1-1; 9 nucleotides align to TRBD1. Germline lookup yields CDR1 SGHRS and CDR2 YFSETQ. J lost 4 bases, V lost 2 bases, and 0 bases had no gene match. The CDR3 spans 13 residues. The DNA read from the CDR3 is TGCGCCAGCAGCTTACAGGGGGCCACTGAA. This sequence encodes CASSLQGATE. The full CDR3 protein is CASSLQGATEAFF.

With regard to this clone: The read terminates 3 residues before the CDR3 end, so the remaining end is supplied by the germline J gene. The V gene is TRBV4-1, the J gene TRBJ2-5; D is unclear. Germline V lookup: CDR1 MGHRA, CDR2 YSYEKL. V gave up 3 bases and J gave up 2 bases, with 7 bases separating them. The CDR3 length is 13 residues. The CDR3 loop reads CASSQTLQETQYF. The DNA read from the CDR3 is TGCGCCAGCAGCCAGACTCTTCAAGAGACC.

A note on this clone: At one end the junction does not follow the germline gene, possibly because of a read error. Read sequence stops 3 residues before the CDR3 end, and the germline J gene provides the missing end. This sequence joins TRBV11-2 and TRBJ2-5; D might be TRBD1 (6 bases). The CDR3 has 15 amino acids. Germline CDR1 SGHAT, CDR2 FQNNGV. The CDR3 sequence is CASSLPGTWQGTQYF. CDR3 DNA, as far as it was read: TGTGCCAGCAGCCTCCCCGGGACATGGCAAGGGACC.

The sequenced part of the CDR3 DNA is TGTGCCAGTAGTAACTCCCGGGGGCTAGCGGGATCGGAGACC. Translation: CASSNSRGLAGSET. The full-length CDR3 reads as CASSNSRGLAGSETQYF. The rearrangement joins TRBV19 to TRBJ2-5, with 9 bases aligning to TRBD2. From the germline J gene comes the end of the CDR3, since the read stops 3 residues before it. V trimming: 4 bases; J trimming: 5 bases; junction bases outside the gene matches: 14. This CDR3 contains 17 residues. Germline V CDR1 and CDR2: LNHDA, SQIVND (reference sequence).

Concerning this clone: The read gets to within 3 residues of the CDR3 end, and the germline J gene fills in the rest. The chain joins TRBV10-1 to TRBJ1-4, with 7 nucleotides matching TRBD1. Germline V gives CDR1 WNHNN, CDR2 SYGVQD (reference sequence). The V segment lost 2 bases and the J segment 8 bases; nucleotides outside the gene matches: 8. The CDR3 extends over 15 amino acids. The CDR3 sequence: CASSEGRGRGEKLFF. Incomplete CDR3 DNA: TGCGCCAGCAGTGAGGGTAGGGGGCGAGGAGAAAAA.

With regard to this clone: The read ends 3 residues before the CDR3 terminus; that terminus is restored from the germline J gene. The chain is built from TRBV18 and TRBJ1-2, with D tentatively TRBD1 (6 bases). Germline CDR1 KGHSH, CDR2 LQKENI. Trimming stripped 4 bases from V and 6 bases from J, with 9 bases between. The CDR3 sequence is 12 residues long. Partial CDR3 DNA: TGTGCCAGCTCACGGGGGCTAAATGGC. It encodes CASSRGLNG. The full CDR3 reads CASSRGLNGYTF.